This T cell receptor beta chain was identified in a study of blood T cells in healthy people across ages. This CDR3 has 14 amino acids. Using a J-beta primer mix together with a sample-barcoded 5' primer, a second PCR was run for about 7 to 12 cycles. Sequencing of every sample gave 3 million or more CDR3-containing paired-end reads. One entry per CDR3 protein results from TCRdb running MiXCR on the 5' RACE reads. Seen here are fewer than 700,000 distinct CDR3 sequences, roughly two fifths observed once, and the top ten hold approximately 31%. As concerns this clonotype: Its cognate antigen is unknown. One end of the junction is discordant with germline, which a read error may explain.

Study observations and caveats: While age rose, TCR beta diversity per million T cells dropped in a roughly linear way. Both higher diversity and more naive CD4+ cells marked long-lived donors when set against aged donors.

The chain uses TRBV12-3 or TRBV12-4 and TRBJ2-5, with TRBD2 matching over 11 bases. The TCR sequence derives from a man older than 75 in good health. Sequencing used blood. Here the CDR3 reads CASGLTSGKETQYF. CDR3 sequence (DNA): TGTGCCAGCGGTTTGACTAGCGGGAAGGAGACCCAGTACTTC.